Only a few counts were recorded for the clone carrying this T cell receptor beta chain. Its antigen is currently unknown. Unmatched junction bases numbered 3, after V lost 2 bases and J lost 5 bases. The germline V gene encodes CDR1 MNHEY and CDR2 SMNVEV (reference sequence). The CDR3 has 15 residues. UMIs and sample barcodes were carried by the TCR alpha and TCR beta cDNA libraries that 5'RACE produced using constant-segment primers. One entry per CDR3 protein results from TCRdb running MiXCR on the 5' RACE reads. The table records about 470,000 distinct CDR3 sequences, about 23% of them present only once. These data are taken from a study of T-cell memory formation after mild COVID-19. General study findings and limits: Pre-infection memory showed some responding clones, and this suggested that cross-reactive memory joined. Clones that shrank (day 15 to 85) were balanced CD4/CD8, whereas later expanders leaned CD4+. Among contracting clones, CD4+ were mainly CM/EM and CD8+ enriched in EMRA.

The source is an adult woman who had mild COVID-19 (a few samples of this study predate the infection). Cell type and time point are not known. The sample was PBMCs or a T cell subset sorted from them (not recorded which). V gene TRBV27 combines with J gene TRBJ2-2, with 9 bases that match TRBD2. CDR3 DNA: TGTGCCAGCAGTTTAGAGGGACTAGCAACCGGGGAGCTGTTTTTT. It is translated as CASSLEGLATGELFF.